This T cell receptor beta chain was recovered during a study of vaccination and CD4 T cells after COVID-19. Scientists ran DNA taken from cultured CD4+ T cells through the Oncomine TCR Beta short-read assay for sequencing. TCRdb reprocessed the PCR reads with MiXCR, giving one entry per CDR3 protein. The repertoire includes roughly 16,000 distinct CDR3 sequences, around 40% of them detected once, and just over 6.5% sits in the top ten. V lost 1 base, J lost 2 bases, and 10 bases lay in between. The germline V gene encodes CDR1 LNHNV and CDR2 YYDKDF (reference sequence). The CDR3 totals 15 residues. The sample's treatment: 10-day PBMC culture with coronavirus spike peptide pools or control peptides (ViraFEST assay). With respect to this clonotype: Its antigen is still unknown.

This chain uses TRBV15 with TRBJ2-3, with D possibly being TRBD1 (6 bases). The TCR comes from a human donor who had recovered from COVID-19. The source was CD4+ T cells from blood, cultured in vitro, collected after SARS-CoV-2 vaccination. CDR3 sequence (DNA): TGTGCCACCAGCAGAGCGGACAGCGCCACAGATACGCAGTATTTT. Protein: CATSRADSATDTQYF.